This is a list of T cell receptor beta chains from one sample in a study of Graves' ophthalmopathy and Graves' hyperthyroidism. TCRdb re-derived calls from the multiplex PCR reads in MiXCR, one entry per CDR3 protein. The sample lists approximately 410,000 distinct CDR3 sequences, 15% to 19% occurring once. The sample comprised peripheral blood. These TCRs come from a woman between 18 and 29 years old with stable Graves' hyperthyroidism. CDR3s include the opening cysteine and the closing phenylalanine or tryptophan. A D gene is named only where the DNA matches it firmly. Clone size is shown for a subset of rows, as once, few, many or a class of expanded clone.

>TRBD1|TRBV11-2|TRBJ2-2|many
CASSFGQDRTTGELFF
TGTGCCAGCAGCTTTGGACAGGATCGGACCACCGGGGAGCTGTTTTTT
>-|TRBV5-1|TRBJ1-1|many
CASREVGTEAFF
TGCGCCAGCAGAGAGGTGGGCACTGAAGCTTTCTTT
>TRBD1|TRBV6-1|TRBJ2-2|-
CASRSTGGRGTGELFF
TGTGCCAGCAGGTCCACAGGGGGCAGGGGGACCGGGGAGCTGTTTTTT
>TRBD1|TRBV12-3/TRBV12-4|TRBJ1-1|many
CASIRQGNTEAFF
TGTGCCAGCATCCGACAGGGGAACACTGAAGCTTTCTTT
>TRBD1|TRBV7-2|TRBJ2-7|many
CASTPGGLQTYEQYF
TGTGCCAGCACTCCAGGGGGCTTACAAACCTACGAGCAGTACTTC
>TRBD1|TRBV12-3/TRBV12-4|TRBJ1-1|-
CASTGDVNTEAFF
TGTGCCAGTACAGGGGATGTGAACACTGAAGCTTTCTTT
>TRBD1|TRBV11-1|TRBJ1-2|many
CASSLVRQGGHYGYTF
TGTGCCAGCAGCTTAGTGCGCCAGGGGGGCCACTATGGCTACACCTTC
>-|TRBV6-2/TRBV6-3|TRBJ1-1|many
CASSYSRQGTEAFF
TGTGCCAGCAGTTACTCAAGGCAGGGCACTGAAGCTTTCTTT
>-|TRBV2|TRBJ1-6|many
CASQLRSYNSPLHF
TGTGCCAGCCAGCTCCGCTCCTATAATTCACCCCTCCACTTT
>-|TRBV6-1|TRBJ2-7|many
CASSEARGWGYEQYF
TGTGCCAGCAGTGAAGCGAGGGGATGGGGTTACGAGCAGTACTTC
>-|TRBV7-2|TRBJ2-7|many
CASSTTGEHEQYF
TGTGCCAGCAGCACTACAGGAGAACACGAGCAGTACTTC
>TRBD1|TRBV12-3/TRBV12-4|TRBJ1-6|many
CASSLTGGGTPLHF
TGTGCCAGCAGTTTGACAGGGGGCGGGACACCCCTCCACTTT
>-|TRBV19|TRBJ2-2|-
CASSQSGELFF
TGTGCCAGTAGTCAATCCGGGGAGCTGTTTTTT
>-|TRBV6-5|TRBJ1-1|many
CASSYGGTSTEAFF
TGTGCCAGCAGTTACGGTGGCACATCCACTGAAGCTTTCTTT
>-|TRBV12-3/TRBV12-4|TRBJ1-1|many
CASSAHSTSTEAFF
TGTGCCAGCAGTGCTCACTCGACCAGCACTGAAGCTTTCTTT
>-|TRBV7-2|TRBJ2-5|-
CASSLAGPTGYF
TGTGCCAGCAGCTTAGCTGGCCCGACGGGGTACTTC